Below, one T cell receptor (beta chain) is given with its context. The data were taken from a study of blood T cell repertoires in COVID-19. Study-level information: Samples of COVID-19 (acute and convalescent) were obtained from the United States, Italy and Spain. PBMCs, B-cell-depleted T cells, or T cells were the source of the cDNA or gDNA that made up the material.

Original handling: Amplification from reference gene primers served as the basis for estimated nucleated cell counts. Only in-frame clones appear in the TCRdb table, and some are missing; sequencing was by immunoSEQ multiplex PCR. V and J calls plus clone size are reproduced from that table; the DNA served to infer D and trimming. The sample consists of 90,000 to 120,000 clones, under 95% of them appearing once. Trimming removed 5 bases from V and 0 bases from J; junction bases left unmatched: 6. From germline, CDR1 is SEHNR and CDR2 FQNEAQ (reference sequence). The CDR3 length is 16 residues. This clonotype originated in a woman in her twenties or thirties with acute or convalescent COVID-19. The source material was peripheral blood. This chain uses TRBV7-9 with TRBJ1-1; TRBD1 matches at 10 bases. The CDR3 bases are TGTGCCAGCAGCCACGGGGACAGGGGCATGAACACTGAAGCTTTCTTT. Translation gives CASSHGDRGMNTEAFF.